Listed below are T cell receptor beta chains from one sample, sequenced in a study of blood T cell repertoires in COVID-19. Measured with immunoSEQ multiplex PCR; TCRdb has only the in-frame clones, and not every one. Here the sample spans hundreds of thousands of clones, around 84% being singletons. Source material: peripheral blood. These receptors were obtained from a woman aged 18-29 years with acute or convalescent COVID-19. CDR3s include the opening cysteine and the closing phenylalanine or tryptophan. The D gene is left open where the match is weak. The size entry is marked missing in some rows and otherwise reads once, few, many or a size class.

D | J | size | V | CDR3 | DNA
TRBD1 | TRBJ1-5 | once | TRBV19 | CASRGQNNQPQHF | TGTGCCAGTAGGGGACAGAACAATCAGCCCCAGCATTTT
. | TRBJ2-2 | once | TRBV6-6 | CASSKKQGDTGELFF | TGTGCCAGCAGCAAGAAACAGGGCGACACCGGGGAGCTGTTTTTT
. | TRBJ1-3 | . | TRBV5-1 | CASSPTGTTGNTIYF | TGCGCCAGCAGCCCTACAGGGACTACTGGAAACACCATATATTTT
. | TRBJ2-3 | . | TRBV24-1 | CATSDEGRTDTQYF | TGTGCCACCAGTGATGAGGGCCGCACAGATACGCAGTATTTT
. | TRBJ1-4 | . | TRBV28 | CASSHQPTASLILFF | TGTGCCAGCAGCCATCAACCGACAGCCTCCTTAATCCTGTTTTTT
TRBD1 | TRBJ2-3 | once | TRBV2 | CASRRQGASTDTQYF | TGTGCCAGCAGAAGACAGGGGGCTAGCACAGATACGCAGTATTTT
TRBD2 | TRBJ2-7 | . | TRBV6-5 | CASWGGEPYEQYF | TGTGCCAGCTGGGGAGGGGAGCCCTACGAGCAGTACTTC
. | TRBJ1-2 | . | TRBV11-1 | CASSSPDSYGYTF | TGTGCCAGCAGCTCACCGGACAGCTATGGCTACACCTTC
TRBD1 | TRBJ1-5 | . | TRBV12-5 | CAIGQGTVQPQHF | TGTGCTATCGGACAGGGGACGGTCCAGCCCCAGCATTTT
TRBD1 | TRBJ1-2 | . | TRBV19 | CASSRQGGGGYTF | TGTGCCAGTAGCCGACAGGGGGGAGGCGGCTACACCTTC
. | TRBJ1-5 | . | TRBV7-9 | CASGGAGLNQPQHF | TGTGCCAGCGGGGGCGCAGGACTCAATCAGCCCCAGCATTTT
. | TRBJ2-1 | . | TRBV7-9 | CASSQTGPVKNEQFF | TGTGCCAGCAGCCAGACTGGCCCAGTTAAGAATGAGCAGTTCTTC
. | TRBJ1-1 | . | TRBV9 | CASRKSGWENTEAFF | TGTGCCAGCAGGAAGTCGGGATGGGAGAACACTGAAGCTTTCTTT
. | TRBJ1-1 | . | TRBV10-2 | CASSELVFGGLNTEAFF | TGCGCCAGCAGTGAGTTGGTGTTCGGGGGTTTGAACACTGAAGCTTTCTTT
TRBD1 | TRBJ1-2 | . | TRBV12-3/TRBV12-4 | CASSLGQGKGYTF | TGTGCCAGCAGTTTAGGACAGGGGAAAGGCTACACCTTC
TRBD2 | TRBJ2-1 | once | TRBV5-8 | CASSSGLAGVSEQFF | TGTGCCAGCAGCTCGGGACTAGCGGGGGTCTCGGAGCAGTTCTTC
. | TRBJ1-3 | . | TRBV11-2 | CASSSPDSLSGNTIYF | TGTGCCAGCAGCTCCCCGGACAGCCTCTCTGGAAACACCATATATTTT